This is a list of T cell receptor beta chains from one sample in a study of T cell changes during pregnancy in multiple sclerosis. Libraries were prepared by immunoSEQ multiplex PCR; TCRdb keeps only in-frame clonotypes and omits some of them. The data contain more than 55,000 clones, 91% of them singletons. This sample comprised peripheral blood, obtained after pregnancy. These receptors were collected from a female donor in good health, enrolled as a control in a pregnancy study. Each CDR3 is given with its conserved first and last residue. Each record gives: clone size, V gene, CDR3 length, D gene, J gene, CDR3 DNA, CDR3 protein. A D gene is named only where the DNA matches it firmly. Only part of the rows carry a size: once, few, many, or a class if the clone is expanded.

abundance: .; v_gene: TRBV9; len: 17; d_gene: TRBD2; j_gene: TRBJ2-5; CDR3nt: TGTGCCAGCAGCGTAGAGGGAAAGCGGGGGGGCGTCGAGACCCAGTACTTC; CDR3aa: CASSVEGKRGGVETQYF
abundance: .; v_gene: TRBV15; len: 12; d_gene: .; j_gene: TRBJ2-2; CDR3nt: TGTGCCACCAGCATTCTTTCCGGGGAGCTGTTTTTT; CDR3aa: CATSILSGELFF
abundance: .; v_gene: TRBV11-2; len: 14; d_gene: TRBD1; j_gene: TRBJ2-3; CDR3nt: TGTGCCAGCAGCCTAAGACAGGGGGGAGATACGCAGTATTTT; CDR3aa: CASSLRQGGDTQYF
abundance: .; v_gene: TRBV15; len: 13; d_gene: .; j_gene: TRBJ1-2; CDR3nt: TGTGCCACCAGCAGAGGGGGGCTGTTCGGCTACACCTTC; CDR3aa: CATSRGGLFGYTF
abundance: .; v_gene: TRBV27; len: 16; d_gene: .; j_gene: TRBJ2-3; CDR3nt: TGTGCCAGCAGTTTTAGTGCCCCTACAGGGTCAGATACGCAGTATTTT; CDR3aa: CASSFSAPTGSDTQYF
abundance: .; v_gene: TRBV6-5; len: 14; d_gene: TRBD1; j_gene: TRBJ1-1; CDR3nt: TGTGCCAGCAGTTACCTACAGGGGGCGTCTGAAGCTTTCTTT; CDR3aa: CASSYLQGASEAFF
abundance: .; v_gene: TRBV30; len: 15; d_gene: TRBD1; j_gene: TRBJ1-1; CDR3nt: TGTGCCTGGAGTTTCAACAGGGGGTCGGACACTGAAGCTTTCTTT; CDR3aa: CAWSFNRGSDTEAFF
abundance: few; v_gene: TRBV6-5; len: 13; d_gene: .; j_gene: TRBJ1-1; CDR3nt: TGTGCCAGCAGAGATGCAGGGTACACTGAAGCTTTCTTT; CDR3aa: CASRDAGYTEAFF
abundance: .; v_gene: TRBV4-3; len: 15; d_gene: TRBD1; j_gene: TRBJ1-3; CDR3nt: TGCGCCAGCAGCCAAGAAGCGGACAGGGTGTACACCATATATTTT; CDR3aa: CASSQEADRVYTIYF
abundance: .; v_gene: TRBV14; len: 14; d_gene: .; j_gene: TRBJ1-6; CDR3nt: TGTGCCAGCAGCCTAACAGGGACGAATTCACCCCTCCACTTT; CDR3aa: CASSLTGTNSPLHF
abundance: .; v_gene: TRBV11-2; len: 14; d_gene: .; j_gene: TRBJ1-1; CDR3nt: TGTGCCAGCAGCTTAAACGGAGGGAGGGCTGAAGCTTTCTTT; CDR3aa: CASSLNGGRAEAFF
abundance: .; v_gene: TRBV6-6; len: 14; d_gene: .; j_gene: TRBJ1-1; CDR3nt: TGTGCCAGCAGTTACGGGCTCTCGAACACTGAAGCTTTCTTT; CDR3aa: CASSYGLSNTEAFF
abundance: once; v_gene: TRBV28; len: 15; d_gene: TRBD2; j_gene: TRBJ2-5; CDR3nt: TGTGCCAGCAGTTCCCCTGGCCCCGGGGGGGAGACCCAGTACTTC; CDR3aa: CASSSPGPGGETQYF
abundance: .; v_gene: TRBV5-4; len: 14; d_gene: .; j_gene: TRBJ2-7; CDR3nt: TGTGCCAGCAGCTTGGCCCAGGGCGGCTACGAGCAGTACTTC; CDR3aa: CASSLAQGGYEQYF
abundance: .; v_gene: TRBV2; len: 14; d_gene: TRBD1; j_gene: TRBJ2-7; CDR3nt: TGTGCCAGCAAAGGGACAGGCCCCTCCTACGAGCAGTACTTC; CDR3aa: CASKGTGPSYEQYF
abundance: .; v_gene: TRBV5-1; len: 19; d_gene: TRBD2; j_gene: TRBJ2-3; CDR3nt: TGCGCCAGCAGCTTGGGGGGACTAGCGGGGGACCTTTGGACAGATACGCAGTATTTT; CDR3aa: CASSLGGLAGDLWTDTQYF
abundance: .; v_gene: TRBV10-2; len: 17; d_gene: .; j_gene: TRBJ2-2; CDR3nt: TGCGCCAGCAATTGGGGTCATATGGGGAGCCGCGCCGGGGAGCTGTTTTTT; CDR3aa: CASNWGHMGSRAGELFF
abundance: .; v_gene: TRBV6-1; len: 15; d_gene: TRBD2; j_gene: TRBJ2-3; CDR3nt: TGTGCCAGCAGTGAGACTAGCGGGGGGACAGATACGCAGTATTTT; CDR3aa: CASSETSGGTDTQYF
abundance: .; v_gene: TRBV5-6; len: 15; d_gene: .; j_gene: TRBJ2-7; CDR3nt: TGTGCCAGCAGCTTAGGACAGTCATCCTCCTACGAGCAGTACTTC; CDR3aa: CASSLGQSSSYEQYF
abundance: .; v_gene: TRBV6-6; len: 15; d_gene: TRBD1; j_gene: TRBJ1-1; CDR3nt: TGTGCCAGCAGTTACTCGACAGGGAGTGGCACTGAAGCTTTCTTT; CDR3aa: CASSYSTGSGTEAFF
abundance: .; v_gene: TRBV19; len: 15; d_gene: .; j_gene: TRBJ1-2; CDR3nt: TGTGCCAGTAGTATCCAGGCACCCTCCCGGATTGGCTACACCTTC; CDR3aa: CASSIQAPSRIGYTF
abundance: .; v_gene: TRBV4-3; len: 17; d_gene: TRBD2; j_gene: TRBJ2-6; CDR3nt: TGCGCCAGCAGCACTAGCGGGGGACCCTCTGGGGCCAACGTCCTGACTTTC; CDR3aa: CASSTSGGPSGANVLTF
abundance: .; v_gene: TRBV2; len: 16; d_gene: TRBD1; j_gene: TRBJ2-3; CDR3nt: TGTGCCAGCAGTAAACAACAGGGGTCATTATCAGATACGCAGTATTTT; CDR3aa: CASSKQQGSLSDTQYF
abundance: once; v_gene: TRBV6-6; len: 15; d_gene: .; j_gene: TRBJ1-1; CDR3nt: TGTGCCAGCAGTTACTCGCGGGATTCGAACACTGAAGCTTTCTTT; CDR3aa: CASSYSRDSNTEAFF
abundance: .; v_gene: TRBV2; len: 14; d_gene: .; j_gene: TRBJ2-7; CDR3nt: TGTGCCAGCCGGAATGCGGGGAACTCCTACGAGCAGTACTTC; CDR3aa: CASRNAGNSYEQYF
abundance: once; v_gene: TRBV30; len: 16; d_gene: .; j_gene: TRBJ1-2; CDR3nt: TGTGCCTGGAGTAAACATAACAGGGTTATTAACTATGGCTACACCTTC; CDR3aa: CAWSKHNRVINYGYTF
abundance: .; v_gene: TRBV19; len: 14; d_gene: .; j_gene: TRBJ1-1; CDR3nt: TGTGCCAGTAGCGCGACAGTATTGAACACTGAAGCTTTCTTT; CDR3aa: CASSATVLNTEAFF
abundance: .; v_gene: TRBV6-5; len: 13; d_gene: TRBD1; j_gene: TRBJ2-7; CDR3nt: TGTGCCACCCGGAGGGACAGGGGATTTTTCTGGTACTTC; CDR3aa: CATRRDRGFFWYF
abundance: .; v_gene: TRBV27; len: 17; d_gene: TRBD2; j_gene: TRBJ2-2; CDR3nt: TGTGCCAGCAGTAAATGGCATAGCGGGGGGTTCGTCGGGGAGCTGTTTTTT; CDR3aa: CASSKWHSGGFVGELFF
abundance: .; v_gene: TRBV6-5; len: 14; d_gene: TRBD1; j_gene: TRBJ2-7; CDR3nt: TGTGCCAGCAGTAGAGAGACAGGGAAATACGAGCAGTACTTC; CDR3aa: CASSRETGKYEQYF
abundance: .; v_gene: TRBV11-1; len: 13; d_gene: .; j_gene: TRBJ1-1; CDR3nt: TGTGCCAGCAGCTCTTTGAGGAACACTGAAGCTTTCTTT; CDR3aa: CASSSLRNTEAFF